These 26 T cell receptor beta chains were all obtained from the same sample, sequenced in a study of T cell changes during pregnancy in multiple sclerosis. Some clones are missing from TCRdb's copy, which holds only in-frame ones; the method was immunoSEQ multiplex PCR. The sample records tens of thousands of clones, around 93% being singletons. The sequenced sample was CD4+ T cells from peripheral blood mononuclear cells, obtained before pregnancy. These receptors all stem from a female donor with multiple sclerosis, enrolled in a pregnancy study.

This chain connects TRBV7-2 to TRBJ2-1; 13 bases match TRBD2. Germline V gene data show CDR1 as SGHTA and CDR2 as FQGNSA. Losses at the gene ends were 2 bases for V and 9 bases for J; bases not matched to a gene: 10. The CDR3 runs to 17 residues. In DNA form, the CDR3 reads TGTGCCAGCAGCTTAATACTAGCGGGAGGGCCGTCGGGTGAGCAGTTCTTC. It specifies CASSLILAGGPSGEQFF. The whole variable domain, filled in from reference TRBV7-2 and TRBJ2-1, reads GAGVSQSPSNKVTEKGKDVELRCDPISGHTALYWYRQSLGQGLEFLIYFQGNSAPDKSGLPSDRFSAERTGGSVSTLTIQRTQQEDSAVYLCASSLILAGGPSGEQFFGPGTRLTVL.

The chain combines TRBV4-1 with TRBJ2-1, with a tentative D call TRBD1 (6 bases). The CDR3 totals 14 residues. Germline V gene sequence: CDR1 MGHRA, CDR2 YSYEKL. The V gene lost 0 bases and the J gene lost 10 bases, with 13 bases spanning the gap. For the CDR3, the DNA is TGCGCCAGCAGCCAAGAACAGGGATCTGGGGAGCAGTTCTTC. Translated: CASSQEQGSGEQFF.

This clone was seen only once. This chain joins TRBV5-4 and TRBJ2-2; 11 nucleotides line up with TRBD2. Germline CDR1 is SGHNT and CDR2 is YYREEE (reference sequence). The CDR3 has 19 amino acids. The V segment lost 2 bases and the J segment 5 bases; nucleotides outside the gene matches: 14. CDR3 amino acids: CASSFGSGRAGLKTGELFF. The CDR3 DNA reads as TGTGCCAGCAGCTTCGGTAGCGGGAGGGCCGGGTTGAAAACCGGGGAGCTGTTTTTT.

The chain is built from TRBV29-1 and TRBJ1-4; 7 positions match TRBD1. V was pared by 6 bases and J by 0 bases, with 4 bases of the junction left unmatched. The CDR3 runs 14 residues. Germline CDR1 and CDR2: SQVTM and ANQGSEA. The DNA for the CDR3 is TGCAGCGTCGGACAGGCCCCAACTAATGAAAAACTGTTTTTT. This sequence encodes CSVGQAPTNEKLFF. Full variable domain (remainder filled in from reference TRBV29-1 and TRBJ1-4): SAVISQKPSRDICQRGTSLTIQCQVDSQVTMMFWYRQQPGQSLTLIATANQGSEATYESGFVIDKFPISRPNLTFSTLTVSNMSPEDSSIYLCSVGQAPTNEKLFFGSGTQLSVL.

The V gene is TRBV28, the J gene TRBJ1-2; no definite D call. CDR3 length equals 11 residues. The germline V and J ends were trimmed by 4 bases and 5 bases, with 5 bases remaining between them. The V gene's germline CDR1 is MDHEN and CDR2 SYDVKM. CDR3 nucleotide sequence: TGTGCCAGCAGTTCTTATTATGGCTACACCTTC. Translating gives CASSSYYGYTF.

This clone was detected only once. The chain joins TRBV4-2 to TRBJ2-7; 7 bases agree with TRBD1. This CDR3 is 15 amino acids long. V gave up 1 base and J gave up 2 bases; unmatched junction bases: 5. The germline gives CDR1 LGHNA, CDR2 YNFKEQ. The DNA for the CDR3 is TGTGCCAGCAGCCAAGTCACGGACAGGACCTACGAGCAGTACTTC. It encodes CASSQVTDRTYEQYF.

As DNA, the CDR3 is TGTGCCAGCAGACTGGATATTCGGGACAGGGGAGAGAACTATGGCTACACCTTC. Encoded protein: CASRLDIRDRGENYGYTF. J is TRBJ1-2 and V is TRBV5-6; 10 positions match TRBD1. Trimming removed 5 bases from V and 2 bases from J; junction bases left unmatched: 15. CDR1 is SGHDT, CDR2 YYEEEE, per germline. The CDR3 has 18 amino acids.

The rearrangement uses TRBV15 and TRBJ2-1; 9 bases map to TRBD2. CDR3 size: 16 residues. Germline CDR1 and CDR2: LNHNV and YYDKDF (reference sequence). Trimming at V came to 0 bases and at J to 6 bases, leaving 6 bases not matched to a gene. CDR3 nucleotide sequence: TGTGCCACCAGCAGAGAAGGGGGCGGGAGGGGCAATGAGCAGTTCTTC. Encoded protein: CATSREGGGRGNEQFF.

Only one count was recorded for this clone. The chain carries TRBV6-5 and TRBJ1-1, with TRBD1 as a possible D gene (6 bases). V was clipped by 7 bases and J by 4 bases, with 13 bases between them. The germline V gene has CDR1 MNHEY and CDR2 SVGAGI. This CDR3 contains 13 residues. The CDR3 spells CASKTGTLTEAFF. The CDR3 DNA sequence: TGTGCCAGCAAAACCGGGACACTCACTGAAGCTTTCTTT.

The J gene is TRBJ1-4, the V gene TRBV7-9; D is possibly TRBD1 (6 bases). The V and J ends lost 1 base and 3 bases respectively, with 9 bases between them. The CDR3 has 15 amino acids. Germline V CDR1 and CDR2: SEHNR, FQNEAQ (reference sequence). The CDR3 spells CASSLGGGSNEKLFF. The CDR3 DNA follows: TGTGCCAGCAGCTTAGGGGGGGGCTCTAATGAAAAACTGTTTTTT.

The chain combines TRBV19 with TRBJ1-2; maybe TRBD1 (6 bases). CDR1 LNHDA and CDR2 SQIVND come from the germline V gene (reference sequence). Trimming took off 2 bases at V and 8 bases at J, with 12 bases between the two ends. This CDR3 has 13 amino acids. CDR3 protein: CASSITGRSGYTF. The DNA of the CDR3 is TGTGCCAGTAGTATAACAGGGCGGAGCGGCTACACCTTC.

This chain uses TRBV27 with TRBJ2-6; D is uncertain. The V gene's germline CDR1 is MNHEY and CDR2 SMNVEV (reference sequence). The CDR3 runs 14 residues. V was pared by 3 bases and J by 1 base, with 4 bases between. The CDR3 sequence is CASSFSSGANVLTF. In DNA, the CDR3 is TGTGCCAGCAGTTTTTCTTCTGGGGCCAACGTCCTGACTTTC. Based on the CDR3 plus reference TRBV27 and TRBJ2-6, the full variable domain is EAQVTQNPRYLITVTGKKLTVTCSQNMNHEYMSWYRQDPGLGLRQIYYSMNVEVTDKGDVPEGYKVSRKEKRNFPLILESPSPNQTSLYFCASSFSSGANVLTFGAGSRLTVL.

The gene calls are TRBV15 and TRBJ2-7, with 7 bases lining up with TRBD2. Germline V CDR1 and CDR2: LNHNV, YYDKDF (reference sequence). V dropped 0 bases and J dropped 3; count of bases not matched to a gene: 5. The length of the CDR3 is 15 residues. CDR3 sequence reads: CATSRDQGLVYEQYF. The CDR3 DNA is TGTGCCACCAGCAGAGACCAAGGACTAGTCTACGAGCAGTACTTC.

The CDR3 DNA is TGTGCCAGCAGCTTAAATAGAGCAGGGGGCGCTTCGTTGGGCTACACCTTC. This codes for CASSLNRAGGASLGYTF. V and J are TRBV7-2 and TRBJ1-2; 8 nucleotides line up with TRBD1. The junction had 16 bases not matched to a gene; V was cut back by 2 bases and J by 8 bases. The CDR3 loop spans 17 amino acids. Germline V gene data show CDR1 as SGHTA and CDR2 as FQGNSA. Full variable domain (missing parts from reference TRBV7-2 and TRBJ1-2): GAGVSQSPSNKVTEKGKDVELRCDPISGHTALYWYRQSLGQGLEFLIYFQGNSAPDKSGLPSDRFSAERTGGSVSTLTIQRTQQEDSAVYLCASSLNRAGGASLGYTFGSGTRLTVV.

The chain combines TRBV5-1 with TRBJ2-5; 9 nucleotides agree with TRBD1. The V gene end was trimmed by 5 bases and the J gene end by 5 bases; junction bases not matched to a gene: 10. Germline values: CDR1 SGHRS, CDR2 YFSETQ. This CDR3 comprises 15 residues. CDR3 region: CASRSSGTGSETQYF. For the CDR3, the DNA is TGCGCCAGCAGAAGCTCCGGGACAGGGTCGGAGACCCAGTACTTC.

The chain joins TRBV6-1 to TRBJ2-4; 9 bases line up with TRBD1. The CDR3 totals 15 residues. With V trimmed by 5 bases and J by 11 bases, 13 bases remained unmatched. CDR1 is MNHNS, CDR2 SASEGT, per germline. CDR3 residues: CASSPRDRGGVVQYF. CDR3 sequence (DNA): TGTGCCAGCAGTCCCCGCGACAGGGGGGGGGTGGTTCAGTACTTC.

This clone has just one count. J is TRBJ2-1 and V is TRBV9; D perhaps matches TRBD2 (5 bases). CDR3 length: 14 residues. CDR1 SGDLS and CDR2 YYNGEE come from the germline V gene. V shed 0 bases and J shed 7 bases, with 11 bases lying between them. The CDR3 sequence is CASSVGGSGNEQFF. The CDR3 DNA follows: TGTGCCAGCAGCGTAGGCGGGTCGGGGAATGAGCAGTTCTTC.

The genes are TRBV21-1 and TRBJ2-7; TRBD2, the table's D call, was not compared with the DNA. TRBV21-1 is labeled a pseudogene. This CDR3 has 17 amino acids. CDR3 sequence reads: CASSKDVEGGTTYEQYF. DNA of the CDR3: TGTGCCAGCAGCAAAGACGTGGAGGGAGGAACCACCTACGAGCAGTACTTC.

This chain uses TRBV19 with TRBJ2-7; 13 bases match TRBD2. The CDR3 spans 16 residues. CDR1 is LNHDA and CDR2 is SQIVND in the germline V gene (reference sequence). The V segment lost 5 bases and the J segment 4 bases; nucleotides outside the gene matches: 8. The CDR3 spells CASSRGTSGILYEQYF. In DNA, the CDR3 is TGTGCCAGTAGTCGGGGGACTAGCGGGATCCTATACGAGCAGTACTTC.

The rearrangement links TRBV7-3 to TRBJ2-1, with 12 bases identical to TRBD2. V lost 5 bases to trimming and J lost 6 bases; unmatched junction nucleotides: 8. Germline-derived CDR1 and CDR2 are SGHTA and FQGTGA. The CDR3 is 16 residues long. CDR3 coding DNA: TGTGCCAGCAGCCCACGAGGGACTAGCGGGCCCAATGAGCAGTTCTTC. Translation: CASSPRGTSGPNEQFF. Looking up the rest from reference TRBV7-3 and TRBJ2-1 gives the full variable domain: GAGVSQTPSNKVTEKGKYVELRCDPISGHTALYWYRQSLGQGPEFLIYFQGTGAADDSGLPNDRFFAVRPEGSVSTLKIQRTERGDSAVYLCASSPRGTSGPNEQFFGPGTRLTVL.

The gene calls are TRBV18 and TRBJ2-5; possibly TRBD1 for D (7 bases). With 3 bases removed from V and 4 bases from J, the gap between germline ends came to 15 bases. The CDR3 extends over 15 amino acids. In germline, CDR1 is KGHSH, CDR2 LQKENI. The DNA of the CDR3 is TGTGCCAGCTCACCCCCCGGAGGGGGCCCAGAGACCCAGTACTTC. This encodes CASSPPGGGPETQYF.

The chain carries TRBV10-3 and TRBJ1-3; 8 bases map to TRBD1. This CDR3 contains 15 residues. CDR1 is ENHRY, CDR2 SYGVKD, per germline. V shed 4 bases, J shed 3 bases, and the junction held 5 bases outside the gene matches. CDR3 sequence reads: CAISAGGNVGNTIYF. In DNA, the CDR3 is TGTGCCATCAGTGCAGGGGGCAATGTTGGAAACACCATATATTTT.

This rearrangement joins TRBV6-5 to TRBJ2-1; 10 positions match TRBD1. This CDR3 spans 15 amino acids. J lost 6 bases, V lost 6 bases, and 8 bases had no gene match. The germline V gene has CDR1 MNHEY and CDR2 SVGAGI. CDR3 DNA: TGTGCCAGCAGCCCGGGACAGGGGTTAAGCAATGAGCAGTTCTTC. Translation gives CASSPGQGLSNEQFF.

This rearrangement joins TRBV7-9 to TRBJ2-5; the D is unclear. The CDR3 loop spans 15 amino acids. The ends were cut back, 0 bases at V and 1 base at J, with 9 bases in the middle. Germline V gene sequence: CDR1 SEHNR, CDR2 FQNEAQ (reference sequence). The CDR3 region is CASSLARQLQETQYF. The CDR3 nucleotides are TGTGCCAGCAGCTTAGCGAGGCAGCTCCAAGAGACCCAGTACTTC.

The V and J genes are TRBV15 and TRBJ2-7; 10 bases align to TRBD1. Trimming cost V 5 bases and J 1 base; bases outside gene matches: 5. CDR1 and CDR2 (germline): LNHNV, YYDKDF (reference sequence). This CDR3 spans 15 amino acids. This CDR3 is CATSPRGQGSYEQYF. The CDR3 DNA reads as TGTGCCACCAGCCCTCGGGGACAGGGGTCCTACGAGCAGTACTTC. Complete variable domain (other parts from reference TRBV15 and TRBJ2-7): DAMVIQNPRYQVTQFGKPVTLSCSQTLNHNVMYWYQQKSSQAPKLLFHYYDKDFNNEADTPDNFQSRRPNTSFCFLDIRSPGLGDTAMYLCATSPRGQGSYEQYFGPGTRLTVT.

The V call is TRBV19, the J call TRBJ1-1; TRBD1 matches 9 bases. Looked up from germline, CDR1 is LNHDA and CDR2 is SQIVND (reference sequence). Unmatched junction bases numbered 12, after V lost 4 bases and J lost 3 bases. The CDR3 has 17 residues. The CDR3 region has the DNA TGTGCCAGTAGTACTCCTAGGACAGGGGTGGGAGACACTGAAGCTTTCTTT. Protein: CASSTPRTGVGDTEAFF.